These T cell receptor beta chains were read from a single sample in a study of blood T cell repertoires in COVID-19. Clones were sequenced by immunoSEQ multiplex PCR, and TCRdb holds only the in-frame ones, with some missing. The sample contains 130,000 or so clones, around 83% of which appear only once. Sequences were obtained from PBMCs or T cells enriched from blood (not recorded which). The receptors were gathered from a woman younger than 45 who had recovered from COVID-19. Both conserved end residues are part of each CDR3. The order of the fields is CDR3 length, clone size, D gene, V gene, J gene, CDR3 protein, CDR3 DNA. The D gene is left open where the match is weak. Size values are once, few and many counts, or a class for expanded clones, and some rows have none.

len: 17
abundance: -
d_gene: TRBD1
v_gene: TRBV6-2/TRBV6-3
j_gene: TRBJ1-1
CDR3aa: CASSRGTGGVMNTEAFF
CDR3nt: TGTGCCAGCAGTCGGGGGACAGGGGGAGTCATGAACACTGAAGCTTTCTTT

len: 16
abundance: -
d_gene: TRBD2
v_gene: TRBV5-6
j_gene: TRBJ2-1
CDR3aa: CASSFTSGRAGNEQFF
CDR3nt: TGTGCCAGCAGCTTCACTAGCGGGAGGGCCGGTAATGAGCAGTTCTTC

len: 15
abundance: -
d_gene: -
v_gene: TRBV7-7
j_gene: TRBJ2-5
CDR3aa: CASSLVGGALETQYF
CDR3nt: TGTGCTAGCAGCTTAGTAGGGGGGGCTCTGGAGACCCAGTACTTC

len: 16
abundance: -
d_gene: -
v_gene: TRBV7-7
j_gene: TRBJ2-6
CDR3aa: CASSPDPGNGANVLTF
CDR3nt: TGTGCCAGCAGCCCCGATCCGGGAAATGGGGCCAACGTCCTGACTTTC

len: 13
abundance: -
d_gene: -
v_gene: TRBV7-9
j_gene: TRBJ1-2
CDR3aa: CASSSAGGYGYTF
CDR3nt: TGTGCCAGCAGCTCCGCCGGGGGCTATGGCTACACCTTC

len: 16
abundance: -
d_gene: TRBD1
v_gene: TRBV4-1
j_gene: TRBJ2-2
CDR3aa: CASSPLPRGRVGELFF
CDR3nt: TGCGCCAGCAGCCCCCTCCCCAGGGGGCGGGTCGGGGAGCTGTTTTTT

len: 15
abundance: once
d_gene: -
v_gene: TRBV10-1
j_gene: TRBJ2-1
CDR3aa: CASSESSGEPNEQFF
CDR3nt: TGCGCCAGCAGTGAGTCGTCCGGGGAACCCAATGAGCAGTTCTTC

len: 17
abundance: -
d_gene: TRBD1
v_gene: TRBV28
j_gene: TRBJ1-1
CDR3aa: CASSNTGTGGINTEAFF
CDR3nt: TGTGCCAGCAGCAACACCGGGACAGGGGGAATCAACACTGAAGCTTTCTTT

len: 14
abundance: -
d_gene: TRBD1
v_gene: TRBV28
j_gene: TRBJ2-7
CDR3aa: CASSTLTGVDEQYF
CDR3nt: TGTGCCAGCAGTACTCTGACAGGGGTGGACGAGCAGTACTTC

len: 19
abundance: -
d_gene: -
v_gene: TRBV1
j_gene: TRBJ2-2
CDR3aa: CTSSQVGKREGHHTGELFF
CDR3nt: TGCACCAGCAGCCAAGTCGGTAAGCGGGAGGGCCACCACACCGGGGAGCTGTTTTTT

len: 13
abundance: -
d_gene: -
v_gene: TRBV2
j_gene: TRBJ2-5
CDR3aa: CASSEGLWVAQYF
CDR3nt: TGTGCCAGCAGTGAGGGGCTTTGGGTGGCCCAGTACTTC

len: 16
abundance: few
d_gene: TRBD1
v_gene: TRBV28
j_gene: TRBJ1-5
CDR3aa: CASSPGTVFRNQPQHF
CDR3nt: TGTGCCAGCAGTCCCGGGACAGTCTTTCGCAATCAGCCCCAGCATTTT

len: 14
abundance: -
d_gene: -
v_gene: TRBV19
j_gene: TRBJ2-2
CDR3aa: CASSSTYRVGELFF
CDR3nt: TGTGCCAGTAGCTCCACTTACAGGGTCGGGGAGCTGTTTTTT

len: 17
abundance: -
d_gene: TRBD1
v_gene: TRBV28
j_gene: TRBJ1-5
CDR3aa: CASSLRQGLYSNQPQHF
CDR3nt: TGTGCCAGCAGTTTGCGACAGGGGCTATATAGCAATCAGCCCCAGCATTTT

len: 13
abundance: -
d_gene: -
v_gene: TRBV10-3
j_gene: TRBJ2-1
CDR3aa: CAISRQTYNEQFF
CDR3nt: TGTGCCATCAGTCGACAGACCTACAATGAGCAGTTCTTC

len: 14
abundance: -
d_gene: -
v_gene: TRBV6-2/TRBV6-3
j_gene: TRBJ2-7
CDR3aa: CASSYLDAGYEQYF
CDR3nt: TGTGCCAGCAGTTACTTGGATGCGGGATACGAGCAGTACTTC

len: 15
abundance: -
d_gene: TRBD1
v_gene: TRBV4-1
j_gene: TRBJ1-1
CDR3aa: CASSRGQGATTEAFF
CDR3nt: TGCGCCAGCAGCCGGGGACAGGGGGCGACCACTGAAGCTTTCTTT

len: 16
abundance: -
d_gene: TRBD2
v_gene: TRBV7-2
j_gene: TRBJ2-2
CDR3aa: CASSSGLAGDTGELFF
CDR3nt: TGTGCCAGCAGCTCGGGACTAGCGGGGGACACCGGGGAGCTGTTTTTT

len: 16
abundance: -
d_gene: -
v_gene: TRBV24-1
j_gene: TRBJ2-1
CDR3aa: CATSDLQGGSYNEQFF
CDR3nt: TGTGCCACCAGTGATTTGCAGGGTGGCTCCTACAATGAGCAGTTCTTC

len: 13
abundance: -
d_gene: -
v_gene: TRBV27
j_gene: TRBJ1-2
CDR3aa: CASSSRGYYGYTF
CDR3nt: TGTGCCAGCAGTTCTCGGGGTTACTATGGCTACACCTTC

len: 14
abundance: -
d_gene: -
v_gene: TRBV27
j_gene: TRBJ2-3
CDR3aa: CASRGAERTDTQYF
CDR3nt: TGTGCCAGCAGGGGAGCGGAACGCACAGATACGCAGTATTTT

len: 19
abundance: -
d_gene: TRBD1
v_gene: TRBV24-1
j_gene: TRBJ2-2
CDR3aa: CATSDFQGAEETNTGELFF
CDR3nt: TGTGCCACCAGTGATTTTCAGGGGGCGGAGGAGACGAACACCGGGGAGCTGTTTTTT

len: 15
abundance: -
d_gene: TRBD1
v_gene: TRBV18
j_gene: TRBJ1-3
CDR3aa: CASSPARQGRNTIYF
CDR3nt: TGTGCCAGCTCACCGGCCCGACAGGGAAGAAACACCATATATTTT

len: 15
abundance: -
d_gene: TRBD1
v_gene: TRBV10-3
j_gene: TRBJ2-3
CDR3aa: CAISENQGDTDTQYF
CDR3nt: TGTGCCATCAGTGAGAACCAGGGGGACACAGATACGCAGTATTTT

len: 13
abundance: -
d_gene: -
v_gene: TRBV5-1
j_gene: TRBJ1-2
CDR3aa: CASSLADGYGYTF
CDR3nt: TGCGCCAGCAGCTTGGCCGACGGGTATGGCTACACCTTC

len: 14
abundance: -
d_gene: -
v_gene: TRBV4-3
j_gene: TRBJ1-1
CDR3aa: CASSQESGSTEAFF
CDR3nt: TGCGCCAGCAGCCAAGAATCGGGGAGCACTGAAGCTTTCTTT

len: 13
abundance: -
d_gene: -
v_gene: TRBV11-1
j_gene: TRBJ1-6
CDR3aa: CASSLQGGSPLHF
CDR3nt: TGTGCCAGCAGCTTACAGGGAGGGTCACCCCTCCACTTT

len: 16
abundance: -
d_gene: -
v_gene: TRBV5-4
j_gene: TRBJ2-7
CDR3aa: CASSPGGTGTSYEQYF
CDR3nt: TGTGCCAGCAGCCCGGGAGGGACAGGGACTTCCTACGAGCAGTACTTC

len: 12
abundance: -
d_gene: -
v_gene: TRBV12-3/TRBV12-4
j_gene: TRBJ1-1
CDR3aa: CASRRGGTEAFF
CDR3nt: TGTGCCAGCAGAAGGGGAGGGACTGAAGCTTTCTTT

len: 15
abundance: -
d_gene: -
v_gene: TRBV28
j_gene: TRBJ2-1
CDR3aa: CASSSQGQLGNEQFF
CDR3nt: TGTGCCAGCAGCTCCCAGGGTCAGTTAGGCAATGAGCAGTTCTTC

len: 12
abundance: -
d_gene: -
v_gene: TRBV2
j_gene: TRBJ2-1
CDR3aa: CASSILDYEQFF
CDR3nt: TGTGCCAGCAGTATACTAGACTATGAGCAGTTCTTC

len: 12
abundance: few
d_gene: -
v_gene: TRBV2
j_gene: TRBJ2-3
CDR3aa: CASSGLSGTQYF
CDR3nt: TGTGCCAGCAGTGGACTGTCCGGGACGCAGTATTTT

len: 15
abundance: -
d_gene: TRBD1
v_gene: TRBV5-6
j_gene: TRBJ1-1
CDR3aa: CASTLGAGGWTEAFF
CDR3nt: TGTGCCAGCACCTTGGGGGCAGGGGGTTGGACTGAAGCTTTCTTT

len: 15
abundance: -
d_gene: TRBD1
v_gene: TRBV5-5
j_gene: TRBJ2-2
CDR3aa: CASSPGQGITGELFF
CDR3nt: TGTGCCAGCAGCCCAGGACAGGGAATCACCGGGGAGCTGTTTTTT

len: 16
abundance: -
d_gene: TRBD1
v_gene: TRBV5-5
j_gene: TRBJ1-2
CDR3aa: CASSYSGQGISYGYTF
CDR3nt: TGTGCCAGCAGCTACTCCGGACAGGGGATATCCTATGGCTACACCTTC

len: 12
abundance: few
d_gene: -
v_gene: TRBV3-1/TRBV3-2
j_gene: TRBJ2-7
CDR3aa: CASRQLPREQYF
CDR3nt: TGTGCCAGCAGGCAACTACCTAGGGAGCAGTACTTC

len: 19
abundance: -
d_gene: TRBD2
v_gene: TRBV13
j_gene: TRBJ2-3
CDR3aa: CASSTHNLGLASSTDTQYF
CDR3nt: TGTGCCAGCAGCACCCACAACCTCGGACTAGCTTCTAGCACAGATACGCAGTATTTT

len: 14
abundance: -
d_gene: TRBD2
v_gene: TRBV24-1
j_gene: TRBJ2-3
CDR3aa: CATRGDGGTDTQYF
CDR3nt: TGTGCCACCCGGGGGGACGGTGGCACAGATACGCAGTATTTT

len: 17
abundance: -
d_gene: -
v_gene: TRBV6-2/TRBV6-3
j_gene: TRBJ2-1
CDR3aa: CASSWVELATAYNEQFF
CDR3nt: TGTGCCAGCAGTTGGGTCGAGCTAGCGACCGCCTACAATGAGCAGTTCTTC

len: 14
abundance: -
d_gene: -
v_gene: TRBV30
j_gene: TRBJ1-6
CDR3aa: CAWSPGQGNSPLHF
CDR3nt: TGTGCCTGGAGTCCGGGGCAGGGGAATTCACCCCTCCACTTT

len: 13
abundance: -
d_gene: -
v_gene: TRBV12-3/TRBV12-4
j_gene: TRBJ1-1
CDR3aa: CASTSTANTEAFF
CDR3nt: TGTGCCAGCACCTCGACAGCGAACACTGAAGCTTTCTTT

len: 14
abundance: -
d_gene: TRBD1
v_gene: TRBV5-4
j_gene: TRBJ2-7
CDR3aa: CASSPRTGPYEQYF
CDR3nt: TGTGCCAGCAGCCCCCGGACAGGGCCCTACGAGCAGTACTTC

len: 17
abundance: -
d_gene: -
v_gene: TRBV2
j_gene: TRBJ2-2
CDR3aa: CASSPKAGALNTGELFF
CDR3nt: TGTGCCAGCAGCCCCAAGGCGGGGGCACTGAACACCGGGGAGCTGTTTTTT

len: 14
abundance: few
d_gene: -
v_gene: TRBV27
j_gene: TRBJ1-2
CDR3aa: CASTKTQGRNGYTF
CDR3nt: TGTGCCAGCACAAAAACCCAGGGAAGGAATGGCTACACCTTC

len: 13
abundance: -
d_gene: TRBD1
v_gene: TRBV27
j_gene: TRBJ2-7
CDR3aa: CASTGTDTYEQYF
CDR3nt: TGTGCCAGCACCGGGACAGACACCTACGAGCAGTACTTC

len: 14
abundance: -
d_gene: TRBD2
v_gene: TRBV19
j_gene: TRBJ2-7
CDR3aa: CASRDSGRNYEQYF
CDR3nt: TGTGCCAGTAGGGATAGCGGGAGGAACTACGAGCAGTACTTC

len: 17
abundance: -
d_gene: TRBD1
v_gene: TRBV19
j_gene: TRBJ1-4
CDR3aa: CASSMGTGRRSNEKLFF
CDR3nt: TGTGCCAGTAGTATGGGGACAGGTCGTCGGTCTAATGAAAAACTGTTTTTT

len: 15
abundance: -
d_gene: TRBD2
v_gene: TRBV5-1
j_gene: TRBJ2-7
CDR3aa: CASSLAGGGSYEQYF
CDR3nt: TGCGCCAGCAGCTTGGCGGGAGGGGGCTCCTACGAGCAGTACTTC

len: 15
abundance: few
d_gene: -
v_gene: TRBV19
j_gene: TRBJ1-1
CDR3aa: CASRRPGGANTEAFF
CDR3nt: TGTGCCAGTAGGCGACCGGGAGGGGCGAACACTGAAGCTTTCTTT

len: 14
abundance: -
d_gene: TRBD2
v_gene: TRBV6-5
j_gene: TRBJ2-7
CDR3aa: CASQAGGSSYEQYF
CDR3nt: TGTGCCAGCCAAGCGGGGGGGAGCTCCTACGAGCAGTACTTC

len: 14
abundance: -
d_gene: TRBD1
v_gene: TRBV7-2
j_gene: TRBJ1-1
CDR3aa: CASSWTGVNTEAFF
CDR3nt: TGTGCCAGCAGCTGGACAGGGGTGAACACTGAAGCTTTCTTT

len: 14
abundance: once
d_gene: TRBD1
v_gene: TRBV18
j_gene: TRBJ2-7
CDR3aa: CASSRDRGAYEQYF
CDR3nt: TGTGCCAGCTCACGGGACAGGGGTGCCTACGAGCAGTACTTC

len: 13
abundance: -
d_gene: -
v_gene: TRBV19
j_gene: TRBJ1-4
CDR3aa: CASSPGFREKLFF
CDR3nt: TGTGCCAGTAGTCCAGGGTTCAGGGAAAAACTGTTTTTT

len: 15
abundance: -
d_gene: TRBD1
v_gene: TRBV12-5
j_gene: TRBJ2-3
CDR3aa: CASAPTGDGTDTQYF
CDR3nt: TGTGCTAGTGCCCCTACAGGGGATGGGACAGATACGCAGTATTTT

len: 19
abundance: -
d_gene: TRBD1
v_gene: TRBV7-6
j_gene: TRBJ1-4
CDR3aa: CASSLDPARGRAYNEKLFF
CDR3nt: TGTGCCAGCAGCTTAGACCCCGCCAGGGGGCGAGCCTATAATGAAAAACTGTTTTTT

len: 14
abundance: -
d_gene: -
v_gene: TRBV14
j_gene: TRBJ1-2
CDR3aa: CASSQRGRDGGYTF
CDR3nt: TGTGCCAGCAGCCAGCGCGGCAGGGATGGAGGCTACACCTTC

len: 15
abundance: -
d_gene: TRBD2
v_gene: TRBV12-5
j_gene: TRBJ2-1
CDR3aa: CASANPTSGSDEQFF
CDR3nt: TGTGCTAGTGCTAACCCGACTAGCGGGAGCGATGAGCAGTTCTTC